These 17 T cell receptor beta chains originate from one sample sequenced in a study of CD8+ T cells in alopecia areata (dated by TCRdb to 2016 to 2019). The library was produced with the immunoSEQ multiplex PCR assay. For TCR sequencing, RNA was extracted from every sample and reverse transcribed into cDNA to serve as template. Sourced from immuneACCESS, this table was stored by TCRdb with only in-frame sequences that have V and J called. A share of the clones is absent; for the studies checked, an unresolved V gene accounts for under half, and the remainder has no known explanation. The table for this sample lists tens of thousands of clones; around 50% of them were counted only once. The ten most abundant clones make up 40% of the sample. Source material: NKG2D-high CD8+ T cells sorted from blood. The sample's cell subset or site label is to be understood as: sorted CD8+ NKG2D-high blood T cells. The receptors were sampled from a human donor with alopecia areata.

This clone has a handful of counts. The rearrangement uses TRBV7-3 and TRBJ2-1, with 9 bases identical to TRBD2. Germline loops: CDR1 SGHTA, CDR2 FQGTGA. The J segment lost 5 bases and the V segment lost 2 bases, leaving 4 bases of the junction unmatched. The CDR3 runs 15 residues. CDR3 sequence: CASSLGLAPNNEQFF. Here the CDR3 DNA reads TGTGCCAGCAGCTTAGGACTAGCGCCGAACAATGAGCAGTTCTTC.

V is TRBV7-9 and J is TRBJ2-7, with 14 positions matching TRBD2. Germline-derived CDR1 and CDR2 are SEHNR and FQNEAQ (reference sequence). The CDR3 is 17 amino acids. With 8 bases clipped from V and 3 bases from J, the junction kept 12 bases outside the gene matches. The CDR3 sequence is CASSGLAGARTYYEQYF. The CDR3 DNA is TGTGCCAGCTCGGGACTAGCGGGGGCCCGGACTTACTACGAGCAGTACTTC. Full variable domain (rest looked up from reference TRBV7-9 and TRBJ2-7): DTGVSQNPRHKITKRGQNVTFRCDPISEHNRLYWYRQTLGQGPEFLTYFQNEAQLEKSRLLSDRFSAERPKGSFSTLEIQRTEQGDSAMYLCASSGLAGARTYYEQYFGPGTRLTVT.

J is TRBJ2-7 and V is TRBV9; D is ambiguous. The V end lost 7 bases, the J end lost 4 bases, and 12 bases lay between the germline ends. This CDR3 is built from 12 residues. The germline CDR1 and CDR2 sequences are SGDLS and YYNGEE. CDR3: CASGATFYEQYF. The CDR3 DNA is TGTGCCAGCGGTGCGACTTTTTACGAGCAGTACTTC. Full variable domain (remainder filled in from reference TRBV9 and TRBJ2-7): DSGVTQTPKHLITATGQRVTLRCSPRSGDLSVYWYQQSLDQGLQFLIQYYNGEERAKGNILERFSAQQFPDLHSELNLSSLELGDSALYFCASGATFYEQYFGPGTRLTVT.

The gene calls are TRBV5-4 and TRBJ1-1; D gene unclear. Germline assignment: CDR1 SGHNT and CDR2 YYREEE (reference sequence). The CDR3 runs to 13 residues. V lost 3 bases, J lost 3 bases, and 9 bases lay in between. This CDR3 reads CASSYPPDTEAFF. In DNA, the CDR3 is TGTGCCAGCAGCTACCCCCCCGACACTGAAGCTTTCTTT.

The CDR3 sequence: CASSSDKRGTEHGYTF. CDR3 bases: TGTGCCAGCAGCTCCGACAAGCGCGGGACAGAACATGGCTACACCTTC. V gene TRBV27 combines with J gene TRBJ1-2; 7 bases align to TRBD1. CDR3 length: 16 amino acids. Losses at the gene ends were 6 bases for V and 6 bases for J; bases not matched to a gene: 16. CDR1 MNHEY and CDR2 SMNVEV come from the germline V gene (reference sequence).

The chain combines TRBV29-1 with TRBJ2-7; D ambiguous. Germline V gene data show CDR1 as SQVTM and CDR2 as ANQGSEA. V lost 3 bases and J lost 2, with 11 bases in between. This CDR3 comprises 13 residues. CDR3 sequence: CSVDSKGPYEQYF. CDR3 nucleotide sequence: TGCAGCGTTGATAGTAAGGGTCCCTACGAGCAGTACTTC.

This chain uses TRBV5-1 with TRBJ1-1, with TRBD1 identical over 7 bases. Germline CDR1 reads SGHRS; CDR2 reads YFSETQ. The CDR3 runs 15 residues. V lost 1 base to trimming and J lost 1 base; unmatched junction nucleotides: 4. In nucleotides, the CDR3 is TGCGCCAGCAGCTTGAAGGGGGCCTCGAACACTGAAGCTTTCTTT. Protein sequence: CASSLKGASNTEAFF.

The rearrangement joins TRBV7-9 to TRBJ2-1; TRBD1 agrees at 7 bases. Trimming at V came to 5 bases and at J to 8 bases, leaving 3 bases not matched to a gene. The CDR3 runs to 12 residues. Looked up from germline, CDR1 is SEHNR and CDR2 is FQNEAQ (reference sequence). The CDR3 here is CASSQGGHEQFF. DNA for the CDR3: TGTGCCAGCAGCCAAGGGGGCCATGAGCAGTTCTTC.

The CDR3 loop reads CASSLGGGPEAFF. CDR3 DNA sequence: TGTGCCAGCAGCTTAGGTGGAGGGCCTGAAGCTTTCTTT. The V call is TRBV7-3, the J call TRBJ1-1; D is unresolved. This CDR3 comprises 13 residues. V was clipped by 2 bases and J by 6 bases, with 10 bases between them. Germline values: CDR1 SGHTA, CDR2 FQGTGA.

V is TRBV9 and J is TRBJ2-2; possible D gene TRBD1, 6 bases. This CDR3 spans 14 amino acids. Deletions cut 0 bases from V and 6 bases from J, with 9 bases between. CDR1 is SGDLS and CDR2 is YYNGEE in the germline V gene. The CDR3 protein is CASSVEGESGELFF. CDR3 nucleotide sequence: TGTGCCAGCAGCGTAGAGGGGGAATCCGGGGAGCTGTTTTTT.

J is TRBJ2-7 and V is TRBV5-1; a weak D match, TRBD1 (5 bases). The ends were cut back, 4 bases at V and 4 bases at J, with 9 bases in the middle. The CDR3 totals 12 residues. Germline V gene data show CDR1 as SGHRS and CDR2 as YFSETQ. This CDR3 reads CASSTSGYEQYF. CDR3 bases: TGCGCCAGCAGCACCTCAGGGTACGAGCAGTACTTC.

V and J are TRBV5-1 and TRBJ2-7; TRBD2 matches 8 bases. Losses at the gene ends were 2 bases for V and 4 bases for J; bases not matched to a gene: 8. This CDR3 comprises 15 residues. Germline V gene sequence: CDR1 SGHRS, CDR2 YFSETQ. CDR3 residues: CASSLSASGFYEQYF. The CDR3 DNA reads as TGCGCCAGCAGCTTATCGGCTAGCGGGTTTTACGAGCAGTACTTC.

In its sample, this clone was seen a few times. The CDR3 region has the DNA TGTGCCAGCAGCCGGCTTGGGACAGGGGGCATCACTGAAGCTTTCTTT. Its protein is CASSRLGTGGITEAFF. The chain is built from TRBV28 and TRBJ1-1; 12 bases align to TRBD1. Germline V gives CDR1 MDHEN, CDR2 SYDVKM. The junction had 9 bases not matched to a gene; V was cut back by 6 bases and J by 4 bases. The CDR3 totals 16 residues. The full variable domain, rest sourced from reference TRBV28 and TRBJ1-1, is DVKVTQSSRYLVKRTGEKVFLECVQDMDHENMFWYRQDPGLGLRLIYFSYDVKMKEKGDIPEGYSVSREKKERFSLILESASTNQTSMYLCASSRLGTGGITEAFFGQGTRLTVV.

CDR3 loop: CASSLGPSGGTLINEQFF. The DNA for the CDR3 is TGCGCCAGCAGCTTGGGGCCCTCCGGCGGGACACTGATCAATGAGCAGTTCTTC. The chain links TRBV5-1 to TRBJ2-1, with D tentatively TRBD1 or TRBD2 (6 bases each). V was pared by 0 bases and J by 6 bases, with 22 bases between. CDR1 is SGHRS and CDR2 is YFSETQ in the germline V gene. This CDR3 region has 18 residues.

The gene calls are TRBV19 and TRBJ2-7; the match to TRBD1 covers 8 bases. The V and J ends lost 3 bases and 4 bases, in that order; junction bases with no gene match: 5. The CDR3 is made up of 14 amino acids. CDR1 and CDR2 from the germline V gene are LNHDA and SQIVND (reference sequence). The CDR3 DNA is TGTGCCAGTAGTATGTTGGGACAGGATTACGAGCAGTACTTC. Translation: CASSMLGQDYEQYF.

This clone appeared a few times. This chain connects TRBV28 to TRBJ2-5, with D possibly TRBD1 on 6 matching bases. Per germline, CDR1 MDHEN and CDR2 SYDVKM. The CDR3 runs to 15 residues. Trimming took 5 bases from V and 0 from J, leaving 13 bases between them. CDR3: CASSLIAGDQETQYF. In DNA, the CDR3 is TGTGCCAGCAGTCTAATAGCAGGGGACCAAGAGACCCAGTACTTC.

This clone has a handful of counts. The CDR3 bases are TGTGCCAGCAGCCTAGAGACTAGCGGAAAGCAGTTCTTC. Residues: CASSLETSGKQFF. The V call is TRBV7-9, the J call TRBJ2-1; 9 bases are shared with TRBD2. V dropped 5 bases and J dropped 11; count of bases not matched to a gene: 7. Looked up from germline, CDR1 is SEHNR and CDR2 is FQNEAQ (reference sequence). The CDR3 has 13 amino acids.